These 5 T cell receptor beta chains originate from one sample sequenced in a study of T cell responses to AZD1222 COVID-19 vaccine. Only in-frame clones appear in the TCRdb table, and some are missing; sequencing was by immunoSEQ multiplex PCR. The data hold around 80,000 clones, with about 88% observed a single time. Sequenced here: peripheral blood, sampled on day 0 of AZD1222 vaccination. The source of these receptors is an adult in good health.

This clone was seen a handful of times. The J gene is TRBJ1-2, the V gene TRBV19; TRBD1 matches at 7 bases. The CDR3 spans 14 residues. Germline V lookup: CDR1 LNHDA, CDR2 SQIVND (reference sequence). The V gene end was trimmed by 7 bases and the J gene end by 2 bases; junction bases not matched to a gene: 7. CDR3 loop: CASTKTRGNYGYTF. The CDR3 DNA is TGTGCCAGTACAAAAACCAGGGGGAACTATGGCTACACCTTC.

The rearrangement uses TRBV18 and TRBJ2-7; 12 positions agree with TRBD2. Germline CDR1 is KGHSH and CDR2 is LQKENI. This CDR3 spans 16 amino acids. V gave up 3 bases and J gave up 5 bases; unmatched junction bases: 8. The CDR3 protein is CASSPRLAGASNEQYF. In nucleotides, the CDR3 is TGTGCCAGCTCACCTCGACTAGCGGGAGCTTCCAACGAGCAGTACTTC. The full variable domain, in which reference TRBV18 and TRBJ2-7 provide the parts outside the CDR3, is NAGVMQNPRHLVRRRGQEARLRCSPMKGHSHVYWYRQLPEEGLKFMVYLQKENIIDESGMPKERFSAEFPKEGPSILRIQQVVRGDSAAYFCASSPRLAGASNEQYFGPGTRLTVT.

The V and J genes are TRBV11-1 and TRBJ1-1; possibly TRBD1 for D (6 bases). Trimming removed 2 bases at V and 5 bases at J, with 12 bases between. Germline loops: CDR1 SGHAT, CDR2 FQDESV (reference sequence). This CDR3 is 14 amino acids long. The DNA of the CDR3 is TGTGCCAGCAGCTTATGGTCTCAGGGGACTGAAGCTTTCTTT. It yields the protein CASSLWSQGTEAFF.

This rearrangement joins TRBV10-3 to TRBJ1-1, with 7 bases lining up with TRBD1. CDR1 and CDR2 (germline): ENHRY, SYGVKD. This CDR3 has 13 amino acids. J gave up 7 bases and V 6 bases, and 8 bases lay outside the gene matches. The CDR3, as DNA: TGTGCCATCAGCCTAGACAGGGATGATGAAGCTTTCTTT. Protein sequence: CAISLDRDDEAFF.

The CDR3 loop reads CASSTGDRKNIQYF. The CDR3 DNA reads as TGTGCCAGCAGCACTGGGGACAGGAAAAACATTCAGTACTTC. V usage is TRBV5-6 and J usage is TRBJ2-4; 8 positions match TRBD1. Germline trimming cut 4 bases from V and 4 bases from J; bases unmatched to any gene: 4. Germline CDR1 is SGHDT and CDR2 is YYEEEE. This CDR3 is built from 14 residues.